Following are 23 T cell receptor beta chains from one sample sequenced in a study of OX40 agonist ivuxolimab in advanced cancers. Using immunoSEQ multiplex PCR, the repertoire was profiled, and TCRdb retains in-frame clones only, with some absent. Among over 20,000 clones listed, roughly 81% were seen once. Sequenced material: CD4+ or CD8+ T cells sorted from blood, taken in a trial of the OX40 agonist ivuxolimab. Receptor source: an adult with an advanced solid tumor such as melanoma, head and neck, liver or kidney cancer.

J is TRBJ2-3 and V is TRBV2; 13 bases are shared with TRBD2. The CDR3 consists of 16 residues. The V segment lost 7 bases and the J segment 0 bases; nucleotides outside the gene matches: 4. Germline CDR1 SNHLY, CDR2 FYNNEI. This chain's CDR3 is CASILAGGRSTDTQYF. The CDR3 DNA reads TGTGCCAGCATACTAGCGGGGGGGCGGAGCACAGATACGCAGTATTTT. The variable domain in full, with the rest retrieved from reference TRBV2 and TRBJ2-3, is EPEVTQTPSHQVTQMGQEVILRCVPISNHLYFYWYRQILGQKVEFLVSFYNNEISEKSEIFDDQFSVERPDGSNFTLKIRSTKLEDSAMYFCASILAGGRSTDTQYFGPGTRLTVL.

The chain links TRBV6-6 to TRBJ2-1; D gene uncertain. The CDR3 extends over 12 amino acids. V was cut by 0 bases and J by 9 bases, with 6 bases left in between. In germline, CDR1 is MNHNY, CDR2 SVGAGI (reference sequence). CDR3 DNA sequence: TGTGCCAGCAGTTACTCCTCCGCTGAGCAGTTCTTC. Translated, it gives CASSYSSAEQFF.

The genes are TRBV27 and TRBJ2-1; 7 bases fit TRBD2. CDR3 length: 16 residues. Germline V lookup: CDR1 MNHEY, CDR2 SMNVEV (reference sequence). V dropped 5 bases and J dropped 3; count of bases not matched to a gene: 10. DNA for the CDR3: TGTGCCAGCAGTCCCCTCGGGGGGTCATACTACAATGAGCAGTTCTTC. Amino acids: CASSPLGGSYYNEQFF.

This chain joins TRBV9 and TRBJ2-7, with 7 bases matching TRBD2. Unmatched junction bases numbered 4, after V lost 1 base and J lost 0 bases. This CDR3 is built from 15 residues. From germline, CDR1 is SGDLS and CDR2 YYNGEE. The CDR3 sequence is CASSVTGGSSYEQYF. The CDR3 DNA reads as TGTGCCAGCAGCGTAACCGGGGGGAGCTCCTACGAGCAGTACTTC.

CDR3 loop: CASSIGQGAYNEQFF. The CDR3 region has the DNA TGTGCCAGTAGTATAGGACAGGGGGCCTACAATGAGCAGTTCTTC. The V gene is TRBV19, the J gene TRBJ2-1; 9 nucleotides agree with TRBD1. This CDR3 region has 15 residues. Per germline, CDR1 LNHDA and CDR2 SQIVND (reference sequence). V lost 1 base to trimming and J lost 2 bases; unmatched junction nucleotides: 0. Combining the CDR3 with reference TRBV19 and TRBJ2-1 gives the whole variable domain DGGITQSPKYLFRKEGQNVTLSCEQNLNHDAMYWYRQDPGQGLRLIYYSQIVNDFQKGDIAEGYSVSREKKESFPLTVTSAQKNPTAFYLCASSIGQGAYNEQFFGPGTRLTVL.

The J gene is TRBJ2-1, the V gene TRBV6-1, with 12 positions matching TRBD2. V shed 6 bases, J shed 8 bases, and the junction held 8 bases outside the gene matches. Germline CDR1 MNHNS, CDR2 SASEGT. The CDR3 has 15 residues. The CDR3 DNA reads as TGTGCCAGCAGCTCAACTAGCGGGGGGTTGGATGAGCAGTTCTTC. Amino acid sequence: CASSSTSGGLDEQFF.

This clone was recorded once. This chain uses TRBV2 with TRBJ2-7; D perhaps matches TRBD1 (5 bases). V was shortened by 8 bases and J by 5 bases, with 16 bases between the two germline ends. This CDR3 region has 13 residues. CDR1 is SNHLY and CDR2 is FYNNEI in the germline V gene. The CDR3 protein is CASWVQGSNEQYF. CDR3 in DNA: TGTGCCAGCTGGGTCCAGGGCAGTAACGAGCAGTACTTC.

J is TRBJ1-2 and V is TRBV7-3, with D maybe TRBD1 (5 bases). CDR3 length: 15 residues. Germline V gene lookup returns CDR1 SGHTA and CDR2 FQGTGA. The ends were cut back, 6 bases at V and 6 bases at J, with 20 bases in the middle. The CDR3 loop is CASSPTLRQGNGYTF. The CDR3 nucleotides read TGTGCCAGCAGTCCAACCCTTCGTCAGGGTAATGGCTACACCTTC.

V and J are TRBV28 and TRBJ1-5; unclear D gene. The CDR3 is 15 amino acids. The V end was cut by 6 bases, the J end by 2 bases, with 14 bases between. The germline V gene encodes CDR1 MDHEN and CDR2 SYDVKM. The CDR3 spells CASSTILGGNQPQHF. The DNA of the CDR3 is TGTGCCAGCAGCACAATTCTCGGAGGCAATCAGCCCCAGCATTTT.

The chain carries TRBV5-6 and TRBJ1-2; 9 bases are shared with TRBD1. The CDR3 loop spans 16 amino acids. Germline-derived CDR1 and CDR2 are SGHDT and YYEEEE. With V trimmed by 1 base and J by 3 bases, 7 bases remained unmatched. The CDR3, as DNA: TGTGCCAGCAGCTTGACAAGGACAGGGGCTGACTATGGCTACACCTTC. Amino acid sequence: CASSLTRTGADYGYTF. Full variable domain (remainder filled in from reference TRBV5-6 and TRBJ1-2): DAGVTQSPTHLIKTRGQQVTLRCSPKSGHDTVSWYQQALGQGPQFIFQYYEEEERQRGNFPDRFSGHQFPNYSSELNVNALLLGDSALYLCASSLTRTGADYGYTFGSGTRLTVV.

The chain recombines TRBV5-1 with TRBJ1-1; TRBD1 agrees at 9 bases. The germline V gene has CDR1 SGHRS and CDR2 YFSETQ. The CDR3 runs to 12 residues. After removal of 3 bases from V and 9 bases from J, the junction contained 3 bases not matched to a gene. The CDR3 is CASSSGTGKAFF. Written as DNA, the CDR3 is TGCGCCAGCAGCTCCGGGACAGGGAAAGCTTTCTTT.

The chain employs TRBV6-1 and TRBJ1-2; D not certain. CDR3 size: 14 residues. V was clipped by 2 bases and J by 0 bases, with 7 bases between them. CDR1 is MNHNS and CDR2 is SASEGT in the germline V gene. In nucleotides, the CDR3 is TGTGCCAGCAGTGAATACAGCCCTAACTATGGCTACACCTTC. As protein: CASSEYSPNYGYTF.

The chain employs TRBV6-5 and TRBJ1-2, with D perhaps TRBD1 (5 bases). Germline V gene lookup returns CDR1 MNHEY and CDR2 SVGAGI. This CDR3 contains 12 residues. The V and J ends lost 5 bases and 8 bases respectively, with 12 bases between them. In nucleotides, the CDR3 is TGTGCCAGCAGTGGGGGGTGGGTCGGCTACACCTTC. It yields the protein CASSGGWVGYTF.

The chain employs TRBV19 and TRBJ1-5; D uncertain. The length of the CDR3 is 12 residues. The V and J ends lost 8 bases and 2 bases respectively, with 7 bases between them. The germline V gene encodes CDR1 LNHDA and CDR2 SQIVND (reference sequence). This chain's CDR3 is CASSGGNQPQHF. CDR3 in DNA: TGTGCCAGTTCAGGCGGCAATCAGCCCCAGCATTTT.

This clone is medium-sized by share. V and J are TRBV28 and TRBJ1-1; possible D gene TRBD1, 6 bases. The CDR3 has 11 residues. Trimming took 6 bases from V and 6 from J, leaving 8 bases between them. Germline V lookup: CDR1 MDHEN, CDR2 SYDVKM. CDR3 coding DNA: TGTGCCAGCAGCAGACAGGCTGAAGCTTTCTTT. It is translated as CASSRQAEAFF.

The chain joins TRBV19 to TRBJ1-2; 9 positions agree with TRBD1. The germline V gene has CDR1 LNHDA and CDR2 SQIVND (reference sequence). The V and J ends lost 5 bases and 3 bases, in that order; junction bases with no gene match: 10. CDR3 length equals 16 residues. The CDR3 region has the DNA TGTGCCAGTAGTGCCACACCGGGACAGGGCGACTATGGCTACACCTTC. Protein: CASSATPGQGDYGYTF.

A few counts support this clone. This chain joins TRBV27 and TRBJ2-3, with a tentative D call TRBD2 (6 bases). The CDR3 consists of 19 residues. With 2 bases removed from V and 0 bases from J, the gap between germline ends came to 21 bases. The germline V gene encodes CDR1 MNHEY and CDR2 SMNVEV (reference sequence). The CDR3 loop reads CASSLLPPLAWSSTDTQYF. The CDR3, as DNA: TGTGCCAGCAGTTTACTCCCCCCACTAGCTTGGTCGAGCACAGATACGCAGTATTTT.

The J gene is TRBJ1-1, the V gene TRBV29-1, with 7 nucleotides matching TRBD1. The germline CDR1 and CDR2 sequences are SQVTM and ANQGSEA. This CDR3 has 12 residues. V shed 6 bases and J 4 bases; nucleotides not matched to a gene: 5. CDR3 sequence (DNA): TGCAGCGTGAGACAGGGCGGCACTGAAGCTTTCTTT. Translating it yields CSVRQGGTEAFF.

V and J are TRBV19 and TRBJ1-2, with TRBD1 matching 7 bases. The trim removed 5 bases at V and 3 bases at J, leaving 6 bases unmatched. The CDR3 length is 14 residues. The germline V gene has CDR1 LNHDA and CDR2 SQIVND (reference sequence). The CDR3 protein is CASSWQGGDYGYTF. CDR3 nucleotide sequence: TGTGCCAGTAGTTGGCAGGGGGGCGACTATGGCTACACCTTC.

V and J are TRBV2 and TRBJ1-5; TRBD1 matches at 12 bases. CDR3 length equals 18 residues. With V trimmed by 4 bases and J by 7 bases, 14 bases remained unmatched. Germline V gene sequence: CDR1 SNHLY, CDR2 FYNNEI. CDR3 amino acids: CASSAIRDRGLLRQPQHF. In nucleotides, the CDR3 is TGTGCCAGCAGTGCAATCCGGGACAGGGGGCTTTTACGACAGCCCCAGCATTTT.

The V and J genes are TRBV27 and TRBJ2-7; D might be TRBD1 (6 bases). This CDR3 has 14 amino acids. V lost 5 bases and J 2 bases, leaving 13 bases between the germline ends. Germline V gene sequence: CDR1 MNHEY, CDR2 SMNVEV (reference sequence). The CDR3: CASSPEGGPYEQYF. CDR3 sequence (DNA): TGTGCCAGCAGTCCGGAAGGGGGTCCCTACGAGCAGTACTTC.

V is TRBV2 and J is TRBJ1-6; D ambiguous. The CDR3 spans 12 residues. V lost 3 bases to trimming and J lost 6 bases, with 3 bases between them. Per germline, CDR1 SNHLY and CDR2 FYNNEI. In DNA, the CDR3 is TGTGCCAGCAGTGACACTAATTCACCCCTCCACTTT. This translates into CASSDTNSPLHF.

V usage is TRBV6-4 and J usage is TRBJ1-1; maybe TRBD1 (5 bases). There are 13 residues in the CDR3. Trimming shortened V by 2 bases and J by 4 bases, and 8 bases separated the two germline ends. Germline V CDR1 and CDR2: MRHNA, SNTAGT. The CDR3 protein is CASSDRGSTEAFF. The DNA for the CDR3 is TGTGCCAGCAGTGACAGGGGTAGCACTGAAGCTTTCTTT.